A selection of T cell receptor beta chains follows, all from one sample in a study of blood T cells in healthy people across ages. Each CDR3 protein is one row after TCRdb ran MiXCR on the 5' RACE reads. The data hold approximately 800,000 distinct CDR3 sequences, with about three fifths observed a single time. Sequences were obtained from blood. These receptors all stem from a man aged 25-45 years in good health. CDR3s include the opening cysteine and the closing phenylalanine or tryptophan. D genes are given only for firm matches. Clone sizes are given selectively: once, few, many, or a class where the clone is expanded.

d_gene,v_gene,abundance,j_gene,CDR3aa,CDR3nt
.,TRBV11-2,.,TRBJ2-5,CASSLQGGVGETQYF,TGTGCCAGCAGCTTACAGGGGGGAGTAGGGGAGACCCAGTACTTC
.,TRBV13,once,TRBJ2-1,CASSLGPLGALLSDNEQFF,TGTGCCAGCAGCTTAGGGCCCCTCGGAGCACTTTTGTCCGACAATGAGCAGTTCTTC
.,TRBV7-2,.,TRBJ2-3,CASSLRPPGSSTDTQYF,TGTGCCAGCAGCTTAAGGCCCCCGGGCAGTAGCACAGATACGCAGTATTTT
TRBD2,TRBV20-1,.,TRBJ2-1,CSAPGLAGSYNEQFF,TGCAGTGCCCCGGGACTAGCGGGATCCTACAATGAGCAGTTCTTC
TRBD1,TRBV5-1,.,TRBJ2-7,CASSSGTGYTEQYF,TGCGCCAGCAGCTCCGGGACAGGGTACACCGAGCAGTACTTC
.,TRBV5-1,.,TRBJ1-6,CASRTVSSYNSPLHF,TGCGCCAGCCGGACGGTTAGCTCCTATAATTCACCCCTCCACTTT
TRBD1,TRBV11-3,.,TRBJ2-1,CASSANRGEYNEQFF,TGTGCCAGCAGCGCTAACAGGGGGGAATACAATGAGCAGTTCTTC
.,TRBV28,once,TRBJ2-7,CASSLRSGLLPYEQYF,TGTGCCAGCAGTTTACGGTCGGGCTTGCTACCCTACGAGCAGTACTTC
.,TRBV20-1,.,TRBJ1-2,CSARAGSGDYNYGYTF,TGCAGTGCTAGGGCAGGGAGTGGAGACTATAACTATGGCTACACCTTC
.,TRBV7-2,once,TRBJ2-5,CASSRSTAPEQYF,TGTGCCAGCAGCCGATCGACAGCCCCGGAGCAGTACTTC
.,TRBV15,.,TRBJ2-3,CATSREGWDTQYF,TGTGCCACCAGCAGAGAAGGGTGGGATACGCAGTATTTT
TRBD2,TRBV20-1,.,TRBJ2-7,CSAPIGTSGSNEQYF,TGCAGTGCTCCTATCGGGACTAGCGGGAGCAACGAGCAGTACTTC
.,TRBV6-2/TRBV6-3,.,TRBJ2-2,CASSYTYGEDTGELFF,TGTGCCAGCAGCTATACCTACGGCGAGGACACCGGGGAGCTGTTTTTT
.,TRBV29-1,.,TRBJ1-2,CSVPHSYGYTF,TGCAGCGTCCCTCATTCCTATGGCTACACCTTC
.,TRBV10-2,few,TRBJ1-6,CASNGYNSPLHF,TGCGCCAGCAACGGGTATAATTCACCCCTCCACTTT
TRBD2,TRBV11-2,.,TRBJ2-7,CASSPLGGVVGYEQYF,TGTGCCAGCAGCCCCCTCGGGGGGGTCGTCGGGTACGAGCAGTACTTC